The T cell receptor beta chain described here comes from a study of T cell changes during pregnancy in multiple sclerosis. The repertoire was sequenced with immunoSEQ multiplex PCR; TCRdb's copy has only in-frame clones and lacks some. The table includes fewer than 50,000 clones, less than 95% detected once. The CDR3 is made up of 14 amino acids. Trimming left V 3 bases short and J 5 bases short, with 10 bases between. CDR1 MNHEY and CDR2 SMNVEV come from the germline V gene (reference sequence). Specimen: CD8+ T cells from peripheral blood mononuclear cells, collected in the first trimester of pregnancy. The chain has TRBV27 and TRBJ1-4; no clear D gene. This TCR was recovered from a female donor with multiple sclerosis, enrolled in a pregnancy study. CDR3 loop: CASSFLEANEKLFF. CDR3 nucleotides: TGTGCCAGCAGTTTCCTAGAGGCGAATGAAAAACTGTTTTTT.